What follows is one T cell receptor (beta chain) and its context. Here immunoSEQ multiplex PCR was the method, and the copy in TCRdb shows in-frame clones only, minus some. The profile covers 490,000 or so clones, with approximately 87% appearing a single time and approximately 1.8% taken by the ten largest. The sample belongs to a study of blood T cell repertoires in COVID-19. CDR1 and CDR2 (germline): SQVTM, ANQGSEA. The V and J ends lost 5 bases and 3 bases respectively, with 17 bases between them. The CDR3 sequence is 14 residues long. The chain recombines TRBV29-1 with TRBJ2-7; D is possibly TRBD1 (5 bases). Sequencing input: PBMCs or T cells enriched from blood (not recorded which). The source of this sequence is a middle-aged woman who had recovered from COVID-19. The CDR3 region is CSVSSRYDSYEQYF. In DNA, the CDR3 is TGCAGCGTTTCTTCCAGATACGACAGCTACGAGCAGTACTTC.